These 8 T cell receptor beta chains came from one sample sequenced in a study of vaccination effects on CD4 cells after COVID-19. Before sequencing, viral peptide pools were used by the ViraFEST assay to expand antigen-specific CD4+ T cells. Culture proceeded for about 11 days, and CD4+ T cells were then isolated. The person's infection with SARS-CoV-2, confirmed by PCR, took place between March and December 2020. Two doses of either BNT162b2 or mRNA-1273 were given to each participant. Data came from immunoSEQ multiplex PCR; TCRdb stores just in-frame clones and leaves some out. The sample consists of under 20,000 clones, 74% of them appearing once. Antigen specificity for these receptors is unknown. Sequenced material: CD4+ T cells from PBMCs cultured with SARS-CoV-2 spike peptides, taken after COVID-19 vaccination. These receptors all come from a human donor who had a prior SARS-CoV-2 infection.

This chain joins TRBV6-5 and TRBJ2-7; 10 bases line up with TRBD1. Germline V gives CDR1 MNHEY, CDR2 SVGAGI. The trim removed 4 bases at V and 1 base at J, leaving 4 bases unmatched. This CDR3 has 15 amino acids. CDR3 amino acids: CASSFGQGVSYEQYF. The CDR3 DNA reads as TGTGCCAGCAGTTTCGGACAGGGGGTTTCCTACGAGCAGTACTTC.

The chain joins TRBV12-3 or TRBV12-4 to TRBJ1-4; D remains ambiguous. The V end was cut by 4 bases, the J end by 10 bases, with 10 bases between. This CDR3 has 12 residues. CDR3 coding DNA: TGTGCCAGCAGTTCTCCGACCACAAAACTGTTTTTT. It yields the protein CASSSPTTKLFF.

The rearrangement links TRBV25-1 to TRBJ1-5, with TRBD1 matching over 7 bases. The CDR3 extends over 14 amino acids. Germline CDR1 and CDR2: MGHDK and SYGVNS. The V and J ends lost 4 bases and 5 bases, in that order; junction bases with no gene match: 5. As DNA, the CDR3 is TGTGCCAGCAGTGGGGCAGGGGGGGATCAGCCCCAGCATTTT. Residues: CASSGAGGDQPQHF.

The chain is built from TRBV11-3 and TRBJ2-5, with a tentative D call TRBD2 (6 bases). The germline gives CDR1 SGHNT, CDR2 YENEEA. This CDR3 has 17 amino acids. V shed 2 bases and J shed 0 bases, with 16 bases lying between them. CDR3 sequence: CASSLPGGGANQETQYF. The CDR3, as DNA: TGTGCCAGCAGCTTACCTGGAGGAGGGGCGAACCAAGAGACCCAGTACTTC.

The V and J genes are TRBV4-3 and TRBJ2-7, with 12 bases that match TRBD2. Germline loops: CDR1 LGHNA, CDR2 YSLEER. The J segment lost 6 bases and the V segment lost 4 bases, leaving 4 bases of the junction unmatched. This CDR3 is built from 14 residues. This chain's CDR3 is CASSRTSGAGEQYF. In nucleotides, the CDR3 is TGCGCCAGCAGCCGGACTAGCGGGGCGGGCGAGCAGTACTTC.

This sequence joins TRBV6-2 or TRBV6-3 and TRBJ2-7; no firm D call. The CDR3 runs to 14 residues. The germline V gene encodes CDR1 MNHEY and CDR2 SVGEGT. The germline V and J ends were trimmed by 4 bases and 1 base, with 11 bases remaining between them. CDR3: CASSFDGFSYEQYF. For the CDR3, the DNA is TGTGCCAGCAGTTTTGATGGGTTTTCCTACGAGCAGTACTTC.

This sequence joins TRBV30 and TRBJ1-4, with unresolved D. Germline V gene lookup returns CDR1 GTSNPN and CDR2 SVGIG (reference sequence). CDR3 length: 14 residues. Trimming stripped 0 bases from V and 8 bases from J, with 13 bases between. CDR3 sequence reads: CAWSVAGPTEKLFF. The CDR3 bases are TGTGCCTGGAGTGTTGCCGGTCCCACGGAAAAACTGTTTTTT.

The V gene is TRBV5-1, the J gene TRBJ2-2, with D tentatively TRBD2 (5 bases). CDR3 size: 18 residues. Trimming removed 1 base at V and 6 bases at J, with 22 bases between. Germline V CDR1 and CDR2: SGHRS, YFSETQ. The CDR3 reads CASSLISNLWTSPGELFF. CDR3 in DNA: TGCGCCAGCAGCTTGATCAGTAATCTTTGGACTTCGCCCGGGGAGCTGTTTTTT.